The table lists the clone carrying this T cell receptor (beta chain) with a count of one. The antigen is not known. The CDR3 has 17 amino acids. The germline CDR1 and CDR2 sequences are SEHNR and FQNEAQ (reference sequence). V lost 1 base, J lost 0 bases, and 15 bases lay in between. The primer mix had 60 Vbeta and 13 Jbeta primers. Profiling relied on immunoSEQ multiplex PCR, and the TCRdb table lists in-frame clones only, not all of them. The repertoire includes 100,000 or so clones, about 79% of them detected once, and 2.6% sits in the top ten. This specimen comes from a study of cytomegalovirus exposure and HLA in healthy donors. Overall study results and limits: TCR beta sequences reportedly predicted most subjects' HLA-A and HLA-B alleles accurately. Donors belonging to an Asian-associated ancestry cluster reportedly showed fewer N-insertions in productive TCRs than the 666-donor mean, according to what a later analysis found. Trimming of TCR beta V- and J-genes showed a link, identified in a later analysis, to a missense DCLRE1C variant. A later analysis found common viral pathogens apparently linked to several of the most significant clusters.

This sequence originates from a man over 45 in good health and CMV-seropositive. The V call is TRBV7-9, the J call TRBJ1-1, with a tentative D call TRBD1 (6 bases). The specimen was PBMCs. The CDR3 nucleotides read TGTGCCAGCAGCTTAGGGGGGGGCATCTTGATGAACACTGAAGCTTTCTTT. Translation gives CASSLGGGILMNTEAFF.